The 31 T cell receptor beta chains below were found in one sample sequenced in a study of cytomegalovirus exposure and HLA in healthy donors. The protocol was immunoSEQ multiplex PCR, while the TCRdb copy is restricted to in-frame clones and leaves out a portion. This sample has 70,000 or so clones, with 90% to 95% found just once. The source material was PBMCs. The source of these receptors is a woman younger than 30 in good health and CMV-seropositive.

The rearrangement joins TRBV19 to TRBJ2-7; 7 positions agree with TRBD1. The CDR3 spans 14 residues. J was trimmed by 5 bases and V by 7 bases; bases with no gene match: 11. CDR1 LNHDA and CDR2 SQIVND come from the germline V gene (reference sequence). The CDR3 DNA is TGTGCCAGTACACCCGGGACAGTCTTCAACGAGCAGTACTTC. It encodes CASTPGTVFNEQYF. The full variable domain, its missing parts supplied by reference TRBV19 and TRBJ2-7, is DGGITQSPKYLFRKEGQNVTLSCEQNLNHDAMYWYRQDPGQGLRLIYYSQIVNDFQKGDIAEGYSVSREKKESFPLTVTSAQKNPTAFYLCASTPGTVFNEQYFGPGTRLTVT.

This CDR3 reads CASSLIQGRYNSPLHF. The CDR3 coding sequence is TGTGCCAGCAGCTTGATCCAGGGTAGGTATAATTCACCCCTCCACTTT. V gene TRBV5-6 combines with J gene TRBJ1-6; the D gene is possibly TRBD1 (5 bases). Trimming removed 1 base from V and 4 bases from J, with 12 bases in between. Germline V gives CDR1 SGHDT, CDR2 YYEEEE. There are 16 residues in the CDR3.

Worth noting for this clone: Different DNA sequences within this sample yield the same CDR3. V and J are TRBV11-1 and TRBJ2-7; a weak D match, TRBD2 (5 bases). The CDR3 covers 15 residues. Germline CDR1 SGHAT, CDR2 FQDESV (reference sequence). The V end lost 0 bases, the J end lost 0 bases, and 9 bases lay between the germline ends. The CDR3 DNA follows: TGTGCCAGCAGCTTAGCAAGCGGTAGCTCCTACGAGCAGTACTTC. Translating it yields CASSLASGSSYEQYF.

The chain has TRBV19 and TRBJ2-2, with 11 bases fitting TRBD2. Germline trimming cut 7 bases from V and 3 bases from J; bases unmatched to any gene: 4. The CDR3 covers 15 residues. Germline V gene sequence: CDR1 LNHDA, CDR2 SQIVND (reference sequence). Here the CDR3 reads CASTGTSGYTGELFF. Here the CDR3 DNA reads TGTGCCAGTACAGGGACTAGCGGTTACACCGGGGAGCTGTTTTTT.

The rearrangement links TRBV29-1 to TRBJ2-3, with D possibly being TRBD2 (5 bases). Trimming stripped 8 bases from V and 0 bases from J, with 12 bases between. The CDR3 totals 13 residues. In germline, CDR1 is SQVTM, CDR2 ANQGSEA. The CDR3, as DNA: TGCAGCTCAAGCGGAGCTAGCACAGATACGCAGTATTTT. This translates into CSSSGASTDTQYF.

Written as DNA, the CDR3 is TGTGCCAGCTACCGATTCGTACCACAAAGTCGGGCCAACGTCCTGACTTTC. Protein sequence: CASYRFVPQSRANVLTF. The gene calls are TRBV5-4 and TRBJ2-6, with D hard to call. Germline CDR1 SGHNT, CDR2 YYREEE (reference sequence). V was pared by 7 bases and J by 5 bases, with 22 bases between. This CDR3 comprises 17 residues.

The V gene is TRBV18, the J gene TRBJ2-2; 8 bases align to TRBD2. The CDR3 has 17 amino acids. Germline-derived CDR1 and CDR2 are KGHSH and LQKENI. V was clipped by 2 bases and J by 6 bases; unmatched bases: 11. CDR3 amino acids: CASSPRPGLEVAGELFF. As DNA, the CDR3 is TGTGCCAGCTCACCAAGACCGGGACTAGAGGTCGCCGGGGAGCTGTTTTTT.

The CDR3 spells CASTLSAVDTQYF. The CDR3 region has the DNA TGTGCCAGCACCCTCTCGGCGGTAGATACGCAGTATTTT. V usage is TRBV6-5 and J usage is TRBJ2-3; D remains ambiguous. The germline V gene has CDR1 MNHEY and CDR2 SVGAGI. Trimming took off 7 bases at V and 5 bases at J, with 13 bases between the two ends. This CDR3 is 13 amino acids long.

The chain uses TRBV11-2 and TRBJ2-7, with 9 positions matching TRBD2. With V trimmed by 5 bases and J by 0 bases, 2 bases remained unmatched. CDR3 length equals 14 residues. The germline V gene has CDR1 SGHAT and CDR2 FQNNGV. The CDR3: CASSLSGSSYEQYF. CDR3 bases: TGTGCCAGCAGCCTTAGCGGGAGCTCCTACGAGCAGTACTTC.

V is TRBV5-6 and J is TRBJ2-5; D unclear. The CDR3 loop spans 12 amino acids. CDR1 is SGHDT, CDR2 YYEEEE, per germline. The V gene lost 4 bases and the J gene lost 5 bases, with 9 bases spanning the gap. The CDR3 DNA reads TGTGCCAGCAGCCAGGTCTTGGAGACCCAGTACTTC. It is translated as CASSQVLETQYF. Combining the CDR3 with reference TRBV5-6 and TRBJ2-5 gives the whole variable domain DAGVTQSPTHLIKTRGQQVTLRCSPKSGHDTVSWYQQALGQGPQFIFQYYEEEERQRGNFPDRFSGHQFPNYSSELNVNALLLGDSALYLCASSQVLETQYFGPGTRLLVL.

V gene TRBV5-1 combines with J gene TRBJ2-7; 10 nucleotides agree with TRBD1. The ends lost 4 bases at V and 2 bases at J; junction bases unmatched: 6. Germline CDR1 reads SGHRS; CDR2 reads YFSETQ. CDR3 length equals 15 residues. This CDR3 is CASSLAGQGAYEQYF. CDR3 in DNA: TGCGCCAGCAGCCTGGCAGGACAGGGGGCCTACGAGCAGTACTTC.

CDR3 loop: CASSSGLGSYNEQFF. The CDR3, as DNA: TGTGCCAGCAGCTCGGGACTAGGGTCCTACAATGAGCAGTTCTTC. V is TRBV11-1 and J is TRBJ2-1; TRBD2 matches at 8 bases. The ends lost 4 bases at V and 1 base at J; junction bases unmatched: 3. The CDR3 consists of 15 residues. Germline CDR1 is SGHAT and CDR2 is FQDESV (reference sequence).

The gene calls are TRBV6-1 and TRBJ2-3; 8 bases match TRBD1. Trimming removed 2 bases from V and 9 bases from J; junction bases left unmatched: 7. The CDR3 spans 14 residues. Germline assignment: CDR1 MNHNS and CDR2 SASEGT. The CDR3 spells CASSEMTGVETQYF. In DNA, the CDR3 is TGTGCCAGCAGTGAAATGACAGGGGTTGAGACGCAGTATTTT.

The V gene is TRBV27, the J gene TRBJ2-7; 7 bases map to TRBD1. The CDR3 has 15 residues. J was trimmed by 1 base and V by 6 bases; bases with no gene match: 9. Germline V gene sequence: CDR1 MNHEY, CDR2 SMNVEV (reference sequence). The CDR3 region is CASSLRQGVSYEQYF. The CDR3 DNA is TGTGCCAGCAGCCTCAGACAGGGAGTATCCTACGAGCAGTACTTC.

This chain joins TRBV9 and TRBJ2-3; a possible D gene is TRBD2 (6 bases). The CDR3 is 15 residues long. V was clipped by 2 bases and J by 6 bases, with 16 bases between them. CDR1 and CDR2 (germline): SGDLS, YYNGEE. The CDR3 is CASSVRDSRGDTQYF. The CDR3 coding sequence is TGTGCCAGCAGCGTCCGGGACTCACGAGGGGATACGCAGTATTTT.

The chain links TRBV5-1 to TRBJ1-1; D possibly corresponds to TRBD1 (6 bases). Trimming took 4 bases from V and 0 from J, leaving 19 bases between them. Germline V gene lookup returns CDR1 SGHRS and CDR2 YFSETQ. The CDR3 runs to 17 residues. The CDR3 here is CASSRRGAGTMNTEAFF. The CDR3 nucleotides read TGCGCCAGCAGCCGACGGGGGGCGGGAACAATGAACACTGAAGCTTTCTTT.

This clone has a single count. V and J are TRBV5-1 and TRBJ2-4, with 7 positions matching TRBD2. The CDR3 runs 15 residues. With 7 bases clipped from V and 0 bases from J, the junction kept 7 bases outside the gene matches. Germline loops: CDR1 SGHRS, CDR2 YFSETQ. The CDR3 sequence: CASRPSGTAKNIQYF. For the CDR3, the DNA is TGCGCCAGCCGCCCTAGCGGAACAGCCAAAAACATTCAGTACTTC. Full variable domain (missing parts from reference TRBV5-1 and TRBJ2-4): KAGVTQTPRYLIKTRGQQVTLSCSPISGHRSVSWYQQTPGQGLQFLFEYFSETQRNKGNFPGRFSGRQFSNSRSEMNVSTLELGDSALYLCASRPSGTAKNIQYFGAGTRLSVL.

This CDR3 is CASSWGTGWPEAFF. CDR3 in DNA: TGTGCCAGCAGCTGGGGGACAGGGTGGCCTGAAGCTTTCTTT. This chain uses TRBV5-6 with TRBJ1-1, with 9 bases identical to TRBD1. The V and J ends lost 3 bases and 6 bases, in that order; junction bases with no gene match: 6. This CDR3 is 14 amino acids long. Germline-derived CDR1 and CDR2 are SGHDT and YYEEEE.

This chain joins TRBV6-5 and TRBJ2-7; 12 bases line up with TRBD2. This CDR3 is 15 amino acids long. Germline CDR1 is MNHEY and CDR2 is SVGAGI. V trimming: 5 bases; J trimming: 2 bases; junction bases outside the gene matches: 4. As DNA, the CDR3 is TGTGCCAGCAGTGCGGGACTAGCGGGCCCCTACGAGCAGTACTTC. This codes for CASSAGLAGPYEQYF.

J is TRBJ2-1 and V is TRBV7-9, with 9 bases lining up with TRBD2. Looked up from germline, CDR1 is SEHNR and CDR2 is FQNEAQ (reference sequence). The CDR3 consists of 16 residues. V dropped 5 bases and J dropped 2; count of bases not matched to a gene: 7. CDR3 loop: CASSPPSSGAYNEQFF. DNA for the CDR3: TGTGCCAGCAGCCCGCCGTCTAGCGGGGCCTACAATGAGCAGTTCTTC.

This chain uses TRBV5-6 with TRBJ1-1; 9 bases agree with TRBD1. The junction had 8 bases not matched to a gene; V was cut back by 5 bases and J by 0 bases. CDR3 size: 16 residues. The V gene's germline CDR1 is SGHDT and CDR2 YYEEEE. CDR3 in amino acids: CASRNRDRGVNTEAFF. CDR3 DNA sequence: TGTGCCAGCAGGAACCGAGACAGGGGGGTGAACACTGAAGCTTTCTTT.

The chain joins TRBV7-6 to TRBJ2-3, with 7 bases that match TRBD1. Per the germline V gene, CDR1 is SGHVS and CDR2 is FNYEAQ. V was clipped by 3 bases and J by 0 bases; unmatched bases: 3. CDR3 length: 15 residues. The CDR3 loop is CASSFRDSSTDTQYF. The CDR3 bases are TGTGCCAGCAGCTTTAGGGACAGCAGCACAGATACGCAGTATTTT.

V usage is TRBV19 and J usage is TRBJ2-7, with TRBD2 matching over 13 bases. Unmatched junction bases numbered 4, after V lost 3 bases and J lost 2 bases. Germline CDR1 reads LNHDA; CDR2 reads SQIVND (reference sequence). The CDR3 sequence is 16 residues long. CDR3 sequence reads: CASSMGTSGVAYEQYF. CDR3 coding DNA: TGTGCCAGTAGTATGGGGACTAGCGGGGTTGCCTACGAGCAGTACTTC. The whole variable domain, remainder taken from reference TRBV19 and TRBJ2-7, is DGGITQSPKYLFRKEGQNVTLSCEQNLNHDAMYWYRQDPGQGLRLIYYSQIVNDFQKGDIAEGYSVSREKKESFPLTVTSAQKNPTAFYLCASSMGTSGVAYEQYFGPGTRLTVT.

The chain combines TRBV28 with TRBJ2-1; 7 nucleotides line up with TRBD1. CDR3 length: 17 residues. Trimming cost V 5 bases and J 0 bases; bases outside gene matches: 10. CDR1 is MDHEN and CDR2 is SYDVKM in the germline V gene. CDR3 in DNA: TGTGCCAGCAGTGAGTTCCTCAGGGGGTTCTCCTACAATGAGCAGTTCTTC. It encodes CASSEFLRGFSYNEQFF.

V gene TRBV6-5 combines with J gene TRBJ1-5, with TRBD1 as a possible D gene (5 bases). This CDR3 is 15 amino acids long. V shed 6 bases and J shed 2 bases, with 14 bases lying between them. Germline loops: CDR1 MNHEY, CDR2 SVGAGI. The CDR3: CASSPGLRGNQPQHF. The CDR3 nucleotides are TGTGCCAGCAGCCCGGGACTCCGAGGCAATCAGCCCCAGCATTTT.

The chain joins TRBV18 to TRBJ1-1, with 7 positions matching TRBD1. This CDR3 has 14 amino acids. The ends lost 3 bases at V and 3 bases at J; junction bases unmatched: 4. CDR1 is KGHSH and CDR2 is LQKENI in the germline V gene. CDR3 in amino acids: CASSPTGSDTEAFF. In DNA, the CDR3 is TGTGCCAGCTCACCGACAGGGAGCGACACTGAAGCTTTCTTT.

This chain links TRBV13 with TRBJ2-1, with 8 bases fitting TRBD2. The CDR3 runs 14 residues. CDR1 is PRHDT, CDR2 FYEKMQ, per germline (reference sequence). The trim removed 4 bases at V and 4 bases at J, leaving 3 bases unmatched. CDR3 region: CASSYRGGYNEQFF. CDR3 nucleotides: TGTGCCAGCAGCTACCGGGGGGGGTACAATGAGCAGTTCTTC. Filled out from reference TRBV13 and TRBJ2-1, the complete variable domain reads AAGVIQSPRHLIKEKRETATLKCYPIPRHDTVYWYQQGPGQDPQFLISFYEKMQSDKGSIPDRFSAQQFSDYHSELNMSSLELGDSALYFCASSYRGGYNEQFFGPGTRLTVL.

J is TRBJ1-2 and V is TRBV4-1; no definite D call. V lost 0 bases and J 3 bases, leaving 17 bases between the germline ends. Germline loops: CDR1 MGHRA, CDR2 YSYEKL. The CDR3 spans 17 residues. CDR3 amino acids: CASSQEAGLVRDYGYTF. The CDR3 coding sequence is TGCGCCAGCAGCCAAGAGGCGGGCCTGGTCCGGGACTATGGCTACACCTTC.

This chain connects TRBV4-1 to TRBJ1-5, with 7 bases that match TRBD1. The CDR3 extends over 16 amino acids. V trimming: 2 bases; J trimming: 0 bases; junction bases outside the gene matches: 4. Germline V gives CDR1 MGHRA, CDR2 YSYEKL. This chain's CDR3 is CASSQPGGNSNQPQHF. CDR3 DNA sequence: TGCGCCAGCAGCCAACCAGGGGGAAATAGCAATCAGCCCCAGCATTTT.

Here the CDR3 reads CASSLHRGATEAFF. CDR3 DNA sequence: TGTGCCAGTAGCCTTCACAGGGGAGCCACTGAAGCTTTCTTT. V gene TRBV19 combines with J gene TRBJ1-1, with 7 bases fitting TRBD1. The CDR3 is 14 amino acids. The V gene end was trimmed by 6 bases and the J gene end by 4 bases; junction bases not matched to a gene: 8. Germline-derived CDR1 and CDR2 are LNHDA and SQIVND (reference sequence).

CDR3 in amino acids: CASSLGGGKGNQPQHF. CDR3 DNA sequence: TGCGCCAGCAGCTTGGGCGGGGGCAAGGGCAATCAGCCCCAGCATTTT. The chain joins TRBV5-1 to TRBJ1-5; the D gene is possibly TRBD1 (6 bases). Trimming shortened V by 0 bases and J by 2 bases, and 12 bases separated the two germline ends. The germline V gene has CDR1 SGHRS and CDR2 YFSETQ. This CDR3 contains 16 residues.